This T cell receptor beta chain was observed in a study of cytomegalovirus exposure and HLA in healthy donors. Study-wide results and limits: Fewer N-insertions than the approximately 700-donor mean were reportedly shown by an Asian-associated ancestry cluster in a later analysis.

Primers for the PCR totalled 60 Vbeta and 13 Jbeta. Produced via immunoSEQ multiplex PCR; TCRdb's table is partial and in-frame only. The sample has about 170,000 clones, roughly four fifths seen once. Comment on this clone: Its target is unknown.

Trimming removed 2 bases from V and 6 bases from J; junction bases left unmatched: 4. Germline values: CDR1 SGHNT, CDR2 YYREEE (reference sequence). CDR3 length equals 13 residues. The sequencing sample was made of PBMCs. The chain is built from TRBV5-4 and TRBJ1-2; 7 nucleotides line up with TRBD1. The TCR sequence derives from a girl aged 10 to 17 in good health and CMV-seropositive. The CDR3 DNA is TGTGCCAGCAGCTTACAGGGGACTGATGGCTACACCTTC. This codes for CASSLQGTDGYTF.